Sequencing of this TCR beta chain was carried out in a study of cytomegalovirus exposure and HLA in healthy donors. General observations from the study: The listing of roughly 160 TCR beta chains classed them as cytomegalovirus-associated. In the 120 validation repertoires, a later analysis found that first-cohort TCR clusters tended to co-occur. The authors confirmed in vitro that a few CMV-associated chains were specific for CMV antigens.

This clone was detected once. Antigen unknown. TCRdb's copy holds only in-frame clones and misses some; the assay was immunoSEQ multiplex PCR. The sample lists over 150,000 clones; over 85% were seen once. The CDR3 loop spans 13 amino acids. Trimming removed 7 bases at V and 0 bases at J, with 10 bases between. CDR1 is ENHRY and CDR2 is SYGVKD in the germline V gene. Sequenced input: PBMCs. V and J are TRBV10-3 and TRBJ2-7, with D possibly matching TRBD1 (6 bases). This clonotype originated in a man between 18 and 29 years old in good health and CMV-seropositive. Here the CDR3 reads CAITKDSSYEQYF. DNA of the CDR3: TGTGCCATCACCAAGGACAGCTCCTACGAGCAGTACTTC.